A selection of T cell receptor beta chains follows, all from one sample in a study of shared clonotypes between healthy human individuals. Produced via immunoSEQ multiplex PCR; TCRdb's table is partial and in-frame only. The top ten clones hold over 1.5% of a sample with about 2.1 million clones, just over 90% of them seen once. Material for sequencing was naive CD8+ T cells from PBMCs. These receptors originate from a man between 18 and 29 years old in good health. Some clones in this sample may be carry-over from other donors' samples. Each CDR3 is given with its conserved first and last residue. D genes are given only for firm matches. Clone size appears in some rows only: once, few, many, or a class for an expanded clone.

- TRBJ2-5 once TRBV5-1 TGCGCCAGCAGCTTGGTTCCAGAGCAAGAGACCCAGTACTTC CASSLVPEQETQYF
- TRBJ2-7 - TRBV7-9 TGTGCCAGCAGCCCTTTTGGGAGCCTCTACGAGCAGTACTTC CASSPFGSLYEQYF
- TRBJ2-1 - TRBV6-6 TGTGCCAGCAGTGCTCTTCCCTTCAGACTCAATGAGCAGTTCTTC CASSALPFRLNEQFF
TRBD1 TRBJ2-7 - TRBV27 TGTGCCAGCAGTTTTACCGCAGGGGGCCTGGCCTACGAGCAGTACTTC CASSFTAGGLAYEQYF
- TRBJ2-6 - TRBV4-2 TGTGCCAGCAGCCAAGTTGTTACTGGGGCCAACGTCCTGACTTTC CASSQVVTGANVLTF
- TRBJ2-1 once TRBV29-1 TGCAGCGTTGAGTACGGGAAGGTCGGGCAGTTCTTC CSVEYGKVGQFF
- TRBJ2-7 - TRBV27 TGTGCCAGCAGTTTAACTTCCTCTCCCTACGAGCAGTACTTC CASSLTSSPYEQYF
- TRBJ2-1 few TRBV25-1 TGTGCCAGCAGTGAGGTGGGGGGCAGTGAGCAGTTCTTC CASSEVGGSEQFF
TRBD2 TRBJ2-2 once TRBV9 TGTGCCAGCAGCGTTCCAGGGACTAGCGGGAACGGGGAGCTGTTTTTT CASSVPGTSGNGELFF
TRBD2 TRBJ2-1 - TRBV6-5 TGTGCCAGCAGTTACTCGCGGCTAGCGGGAGGGAATGAGCAGTTCTTC CASSYSRLAGGNEQFF
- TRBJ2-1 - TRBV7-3 TGTGCCAGCAGCTCCATTATTAGCGGACGACACAATGAGCAGTTCTTC CASSSIISGRHNEQFF
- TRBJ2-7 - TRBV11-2 TGTGCCAGCAGCTTAGAGGCAGGGAGGACCTACGAGCAGTACTTC CASSLEAGRTYEQYF
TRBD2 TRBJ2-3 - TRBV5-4 TGTGCCAGCAGCTTGGCCATCGCAGCGGGAGGAACAGATACGCAGTATTTT CASSLAIAAGGTDTQYF
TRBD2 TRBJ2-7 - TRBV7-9 TGTGCCAGCAGCTTAGCCAAAGGGACTAGCGGGATCGAGCAGTACTTC CASSLAKGTSGIEQYF
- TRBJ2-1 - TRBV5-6 TGTGCCAGCAGCTTGCCGAGCGAGGGGGTGAGCAATGAGCAGTTCTTC CASSLPSEGVSNEQFF
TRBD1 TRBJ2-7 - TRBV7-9 TGTGCCAGCAGCAAGCGCCGGGACAGGGATGGATCCTACGAGCAGTACTTC CASSKRRDRDGSYEQYF
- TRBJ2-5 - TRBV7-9 TGTGCCAGCAGCTTCGGCAGGATGGGGGAGACCCAGTACTTC CASSFGRMGETQYF
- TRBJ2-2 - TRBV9 TGTGCCAGCAGCCCCTCAGGAGGCACCGGGGAGCTGTTTTTT CASSPSGGTGELFF
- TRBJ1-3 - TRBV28 TGTGCCAGCAGTCCAAACCCTTCGAGGGAGCTAGGAAACACCATATATTTT CASSPNPSRELGNTIYF
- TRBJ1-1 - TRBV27 TGTGCCAGCACTGTGGCCCCCTCGGCCGAAGCTTTCTTT CASTVAPSAEAFF
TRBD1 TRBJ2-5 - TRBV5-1 TGCGCCAGCAGCAAGACAGGGGGCTCGGGAGAGACCCAGTACTTC CASSKTGGSGETQYF
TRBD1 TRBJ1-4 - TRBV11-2 TGTGCCAGCAGCTTTCCTCCGGGACAGAATGAAAAACTGTTTTTT CASSFPPGQNEKLFF
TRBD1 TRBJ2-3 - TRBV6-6 TGTGCCAGCAGTTACTCGATAGGGGGCGCCGATACGCAGTATTTT CASSYSIGGADTQYF
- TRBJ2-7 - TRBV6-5 TGTGCCAGCAGTTCTCGTTGGGGGAGGACCTACGAGCAGTACTTC CASSSRWGRTYEQYF
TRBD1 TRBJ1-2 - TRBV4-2 TGTGCCAGCAGCTCTCGGACAGGGCCTACTAACTATGGCTACACCTTC CASSSRTGPTNYGYTF
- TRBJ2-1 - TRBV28 TGTGCCAGCAGTTTAGGAGCGGATTACAATGAGCAGTTCTTC CASSLGADYNEQFF
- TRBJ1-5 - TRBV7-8 TGTGCCAGCAGTCCCAGGGATAGCAATCAGCCCCAGCATTTT CASSPRDSNQPQHF
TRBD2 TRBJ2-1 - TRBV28 TGTGCCAGCAATTTAGCGGGAGGGTGGTTAGATGAGCAGTTCTTC CASNLAGGWLDEQFF
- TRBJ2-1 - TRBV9 TGTGCCAGCAGCCTTTCCCCTGGCGGGTTCTACAATGAGCAGTTCTTC CASSLSPGGFYNEQFF
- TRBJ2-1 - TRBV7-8 TGTGCCAGCAGCTTAATCGGTCTTATGGGGACGAGCTCCTACAATGAGCAGTTCTTC CASSLIGLMGTSSYNEQFF
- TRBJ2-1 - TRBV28 TGTGCCAGCAGTCCCCGCGGCTCCTACAATGAGCAGTTCTTC CASSPRGSYNEQFF
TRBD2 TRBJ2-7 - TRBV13 TGTGCCAGCAGCTTGAGAGGACTAGCCGACGAGCAGTACTTC CASSLRGLADEQYF
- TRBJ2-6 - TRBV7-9 TGTGCCAGCAGCCCGCGGACTGGGGCCAACGTCCTGACTTTC CASSPRTGANVLTF
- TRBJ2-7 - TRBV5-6 TGTGCCAGCAGCCCAGGGGACTGGGCCTCCTACGAGCAGTACTTC CASSPGDWASYEQYF
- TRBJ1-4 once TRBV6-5 TGTGCCAGCGGGTACCGGGAGCGTAATGAAAAACTGTTTTTT CASGYRERNEKLFF
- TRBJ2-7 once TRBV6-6 TGTGCCAGCAGTTACTCCGGGCGGGTACCCTACGAGCAGTACTTC CASSYSGRVPYEQYF
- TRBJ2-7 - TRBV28 TGTGCCAGCACCCCCCGAGCCAACGAGCAGTACTTC CASTPRANEQYF